The 21 T cell receptor beta chains below all came from one sample that was sequenced in a study of identical twins. TCRdb analysed the 5' RACE reads with MiXCR anew, one entry per CDR3 protein. The sample yields 250,000 to 350,000 distinct CDR3 sequences, less than 9.5% seen once. This sample was also put to use in a study of yellow fever vaccine responses in identical twins.

Sequenced sample: CD8+ T cells sorted from blood. The receptors were gathered from a woman aged 18-29 years in good health.

This clonotype was seen at least ten times. This chain uses TRBV7-9 with TRBJ2-7; TRBD1 aligns across 7 bases. The junction had 4 bases not matched to a gene; V was cut back by 5 bases and J by 3 bases. The CDR3 has 13 residues. Germline V gene data show CDR1 as SEHNR and CDR2 as FQNEAQ (reference sequence). The CDR3 nucleotides read TGTGCCAGCAGCCCCCCAGGGGGCTACGAGCAGTACTTC. Translation gives CASSPPGGYEQYF.

The chain couples TRBV20-1 to TRBJ2-5; D perhaps matches TRBD2 (5 bases). V was trimmed by 7 bases and J by 1 base, leaving 10 bases between them. The CDR3 is 12 residues long. Germline assignment: CDR1 DFQATT and CDR2 SNEGSKA (reference sequence). The CDR3 spells CSVTGTQETQYF. The CDR3 bases are TGCAGTGTAACGGGAACCCAAGAGACCCAGTACTTC.

The chain has TRBV20-1 and TRBJ2-2; 12 bases are shared with TRBD2. The V gene's germline CDR1 is DFQATT and CDR2 SNEGSKA (reference sequence). This CDR3 contains 19 residues. Losses at the gene ends were 0 bases for V and 0 bases for J; bases not matched to a gene: 8. The CDR3 sequence is CSARDWKLAGGPNTGELFF. CDR3 coding DNA: TGCAGTGCTAGAGATTGGAAACTAGCGGGAGGCCCGAACACCGGGGAGCTGTTTTTT.

The chain has TRBV6-5 and TRBJ1-2; no clear D. Germline V CDR1 and CDR2: MNHEY, SVGAGI. The CDR3 totals 15 residues. Trimming took off 0 bases at V and 8 bases at J, with 16 bases between the two ends. CDR3 coding DNA: TGTGCCAGCAGTTACTCGCAGGCCCCGAGTGGGGGCTACACCTTC. Encoded protein: CASSYSQAPSGGYTF.

V and J are TRBV27 and TRBJ2-7; TRBD2 agrees at 8 bases. The CDR3 extends over 15 amino acids. The germline V gene has CDR1 MNHEY and CDR2 SMNVEV (reference sequence). After removal of 2 bases from V and 7 bases from J, the junction contained 10 bases not matched to a gene. In DNA, the CDR3 is TGTGCCAGCAGTTTAGTGGCAGCGGGGGTGGAAGAGCAGTACTTC. Amino acid sequence: CASSLVAAGVEEQYF.

The table lists this clonotype with a few counts. The rearrangement links TRBV28 to TRBJ1-6, with D possibly matching TRBD1 (6 bases). From germline, CDR1 is MDHEN and CDR2 SYDVKM. Trimming left V 2 bases short and J 4 bases short, with 9 bases between. CDR3 length equals 15 residues. CDR3 loop: CASSLAQGYNSPLHF. The CDR3 DNA sequence: TGTGCCAGCAGTTTAGCACAGGGATATAATTCACCCCTCCACTTT.

This clonotype was counted many times. This sequence joins TRBV7-9 and TRBJ2-1; 8 bases align to TRBD2. Germline CDR1 SEHNR, CDR2 FQNEAQ (reference sequence). This CDR3 contains 16 residues. V dropped 3 bases and J dropped 0; count of bases not matched to a gene: 4. CDR3 coding DNA: TGTGCCAGCAGCTTTAGCGGGGCTAGCTCCTACAATGAGCAGTTCTTC. Protein sequence: CASSFSGASSYNEQFF.

This clonotype came up a few times. The chain couples TRBV7-2 to TRBJ2-1, with D possibly being TRBD2 (5 bases). The length of the CDR3 is 15 residues. Germline CDR1 SGHTA, CDR2 FQGNSA. V shed 4 bases and J shed 0 bases, with 10 bases lying between them. CDR3 residues: CASSSYRGSYNEQFF. The CDR3 nucleotides are TGTGCCAGCAGCTCCTACCGGGGCTCCTACAATGAGCAGTTCTTC.

This clonotype was seen more than once but under ten times. CDR3 residues: CASSPGQGVRQPQHF. The CDR3 coding sequence is TGTGCCAGCAGTCCGGGACAGGGGGTAAGGCAGCCCCAGCATTTT. This chain joins TRBV5-6 and TRBJ1-5; 11 positions match TRBD1. Germline CDR1 reads SGHDT; CDR2 reads YYEEEE. The CDR3 spans 15 residues. Trimming cost V 5 bases and J 7 bases; bases outside gene matches: 8.

The genes are TRBV5-6 and TRBJ2-7; the D gene could be TRBD1 or TRBD2 (6 bases each). The V end lost 0 bases, the J end lost 3 bases, and 10 bases lay between the germline ends. The CDR3 is 14 residues long. Per germline, CDR1 SGHDT and CDR2 YYEEEE. CDR3 in amino acids: CASSLAGDNYEQYF. CDR3 nucleotide sequence: TGTGCCAGCAGCTTGGCGGGGGACAACTACGAGCAGTACTTC.

The chain couples TRBV11-2 to TRBJ2-2; D is unclear. Trimming stripped 0 bases from V and 11 bases from J, with 22 bases between. The V gene's germline CDR1 is SGHAT and CDR2 FQNNGV. The CDR3 has 17 residues. The CDR3 nucleotides are TGTGCCAGCAGCTTAGAGCAGGCCGTACGATATACCGTAGAGCTGTTTTTT. Protein product: CASSLEQAVRYTVELFF.

This clonotype was seen repeatedly, ten times or more. The V call is TRBV29-1, the J call TRBJ2-5; 11 bases agree with TRBD2. The trim removed 8 bases at V and 0 bases at J, leaving 2 bases unmatched. There are 13 residues in the CDR3. Per the germline V gene, CDR1 is SQVTM and CDR2 is ANQGSEA. CDR3: CSPGLADQETQYF. CDR3 DNA sequence: TGCAGCCCGGGACTAGCGGACCAAGAGACCCAGTACTTC.

The chain couples TRBV27 to TRBJ2-1; 7 bases are a match to TRBD2. Germline trimming cut 3 bases from V and 3 bases from J; bases unmatched to any gene: 2. Germline V CDR1 and CDR2: MNHEY, SMNVEV (reference sequence). The CDR3 has 14 residues. The CDR3 is CASSFQRGYNEQFF. As DNA, the CDR3 is TGTGCCAGCAGTTTCCAGCGGGGCTACAATGAGCAGTTCTTC.

Only a few counts were recorded for this clonotype. The rearrangement uses TRBV20-1 and TRBJ1-4, with a weak D call TRBD1 (5 bases). The CDR3 length is 22 residues. With 4 bases removed from V and 0 bases from J, the gap between germline ends came to 33 bases. Germline V CDR1 and CDR2: DFQATT, SNEGSKA (reference sequence). CDR3 DNA: TGCAGTGCTAAGGTTCGAGAGGTTACAAACGGGGCGGTCAAGTCAACTAATGAAAAACTGTTTTTT. It specifies CSAKVREVTNGAVKSTNEKLFF.

This clonotype was seen ten or more times. This rearrangement joins TRBV6-4 to TRBJ2-2; no reliable D call. This CDR3 has 12 amino acids. The V and J ends lost 0 bases and 5 bases respectively, with 1 base between them. Germline loops: CDR1 MRHNA, CDR2 SNTAGT. The CDR3 loop reads CASSDSTGELFF. CDR3 DNA: TGTGCCAGCAGTGACTCGACCGGGGAGCTGTTTTTT.

V and J are TRBV7-9 and TRBJ2-2, with 9 bases identical to TRBD1. The CDR3 is made up of 17 amino acids. Germline V gene lookup returns CDR1 SEHNR and CDR2 FQNEAQ (reference sequence). The V and J ends lost 10 bases and 1 base, in that order; junction bases with no gene match: 13. CDR3 protein: CATSWGPGQGNTGELFF. Here the CDR3 DNA reads TGTGCCACGTCGTGGGGACCGGGACAGGGGAACACCGGGGAGCTGTTTTTT. The entire variable domain, with the rest obtained from reference TRBV7-9 and TRBJ2-2, is as follows: DTGVSQNPRHKITKRGQNVTFRCDPISEHNRLYWYRQTLGQGPEFLTYFQNEAQLEKSRLLSDRFSAERPKGSFSTLEIQRTEQGDSAMYLCATSWGPGQGNTGELFFGEGSRLTVL.

This clonotype was seen a few times. The rearrangement uses TRBV12-3 or TRBV12-4 and TRBJ2-7; D unresolved. V lost 3 bases, J lost 4 bases, and 10 bases lay in between. CDR3 length: 13 residues. The CDR3 nucleotides are TGTGCCAGCAGTTTCGGACCTGCTTACGAGCAGTACTTC. Protein sequence: CASSFGPAYEQYF.

The chain recombines TRBV7-6 with TRBJ2-1, with 13 bases matching TRBD2. The CDR3 runs 16 residues. V lost 5 bases to trimming and J lost 3 bases; unmatched junction nucleotides: 4. The germline V gene encodes CDR1 SGHVS and CDR2 FNYEAQ. This CDR3 is CASSRRTSGSYNEQFF. The CDR3 nucleotides are TGTGCCAGCAGCAGAAGGACTAGCGGGAGCTACAATGAGCAGTTCTTC.

This clonotype has just a few counts. This chain uses TRBV4-1 with TRBJ2-3; 7 bases fit TRBD1. CDR3 length: 15 amino acids. Germline values: CDR1 MGHRA, CDR2 YSYEKL. Trimming removed 4 bases from V and 2 bases from J; junction bases left unmatched: 6. The CDR3, as DNA: TGCGCCAGCAGCCGAAGGACAGGATACACAGATACGCAGTATTTT. This codes for CASSRRTGYTDTQYF.

The J gene is TRBJ2-3, the V gene TRBV27; D gene unclear. CDR1 is MNHEY, CDR2 SMNVEV, per germline (reference sequence). This CDR3 is 13 amino acids long. V gave up 4 bases and J gave up 11 bases, with 16 bases separating them. The CDR3 here is CASSSSVFKGQYF. The CDR3 nucleotides are TGTGCCAGCAGTTCCAGTGTCTTCAAGGGGCAGTATTTT.

This clonotype was seen a handful of times. This chain joins TRBV6-5 and TRBJ1-1; the D gene is possibly TRBD1 (5 bases). V was trimmed by 0 bases and J by 5 bases, leaving 10 bases between them. The length of the CDR3 is 14 residues. Germline values: CDR1 MNHEY, CDR2 SVGAGI. In DNA form, the CDR3 reads TGTGCCAGCAGTTACTCGAAAGGGGTAACTGAAGCTTTCTTT. The encoded protein is CASSYSKGVTEAFF.